This T cell receptor (beta chain) is drawn from a study of OX40 agonist ivuxolimab in advanced cancers. Data came from immunoSEQ multiplex PCR; TCRdb stores just in-frame clones and leaves some out. This table has tens of thousands of clones, roughly 93% appearing once. V lost 5 bases to trimming and J lost 2 bases, with 14 bases between them. CDR1 is SGHVS and CDR2 is FQNEAQ in the germline V gene. CDR3 length: 15 residues. This TCR was sampled from an adult with an advanced solid tumor such as melanoma, head and neck, liver or kidney cancer. The sequencing here drew on CD4+ or CD8+ T cells sorted from blood, taken in a trial of the OX40 agonist ivuxolimab. The chain links TRBV7-8 to TRBJ2-3; the D gene is possibly TRBD2 (6 bases). In DNA, the CDR3 is TGTGCCAGCAGCACAGCGGGCACCTACACAGATACGCAGTATTTT. Protein product: CASSTAGTYTDTQYF. Complete variable domain (other parts from reference TRBV7-8 and TRBJ2-3): GAGVSQSPRYKVAKRGQDVALRCDPISGHVSLFWYQQALGQGPEFLTYFQNEAQLDKSGLPSDRFFAERPEGSVSTLKIQRTQQEDSAVYLCASSTAGTYTDTQYFGPGTRLTVL.